Sequencing of this T cell receptor beta chain was carried out in a study of blood T cell repertoires in COVID-19. Study-wide background: T cells, B-cell-depleted T cells, or PBMCs supplied cDNA or gDNA.

This table comes from immunoSEQ multiplex PCR, and its TCRdb copy is limited to in-frame clones, with some not included. The sample lists approximately 170,000 clones; just under 85% were seen once. Germline V gene data show CDR1 as SGHTS and CDR2 as YDEGEE. This CDR3 contains 17 residues. Losses at the gene ends were 0 bases for V and 8 bases for J; bases not matched to a gene: 11. This chain links TRBV5-8 with TRBJ2-2; 9 bases line up with TRBD2. The source is a woman older than 75 with COVID-19, enrolled during active disease. Material for sequencing was peripheral blood. The CDR3 sequence: CASSLVGASGIRGELFF. CDR3 coding DNA: TGTGCCAGCAGCTTGGTCGGCGCTAGCGGGATTAGGGGGGAGCTGTTTTTT.